The entry that follows covers one TCR beta chain sequence. No antigen is known for it. Aged roughly 6 to 100, donors were systemically healthy Caucasians from Russia. Every participating donor contributed around 9.5 milliliters of peripheral blood through a draw. V was pared by 4 bases and J by 4 bases, with 15 bases between. Germline V gene sequence: CDR1 KGHDR, CDR2 SFDVKD. This CDR3 is built from 15 residues. The data originate from a study of blood T cells in healthy people across ages. Regarding the study as a whole: Higher diversity and more naive CD4+ cells were features of long-lived donors, compared to aged donors.

For the second PCR, which ran for roughly 6 to 12 cycles, a sample-barcoded 5' primer and a J-beta primer mix were used. A minimum of 2.5 million CDR3-containing paired-end reads was obtained for each sample. TCRdb used MiXCR to reprocess the 5' RACE reads, holding one entry per CDR3 protein. The sample carries hundreds of thousands of distinct CDR3 sequences, over 20% recorded once. This TCR was sampled from a man between 70 and 80 years old in good health. The sequencing input was blood. The chain links TRBV24-1 to TRBJ2-5, with D maybe TRBD2 (6 bases). CDR3 coding DNA: TGTGCCACCAGTGAAAACAAGGGAGGAGGAGAGACCCAGTACTTC. It codes for CATSENKGGGETQYF.